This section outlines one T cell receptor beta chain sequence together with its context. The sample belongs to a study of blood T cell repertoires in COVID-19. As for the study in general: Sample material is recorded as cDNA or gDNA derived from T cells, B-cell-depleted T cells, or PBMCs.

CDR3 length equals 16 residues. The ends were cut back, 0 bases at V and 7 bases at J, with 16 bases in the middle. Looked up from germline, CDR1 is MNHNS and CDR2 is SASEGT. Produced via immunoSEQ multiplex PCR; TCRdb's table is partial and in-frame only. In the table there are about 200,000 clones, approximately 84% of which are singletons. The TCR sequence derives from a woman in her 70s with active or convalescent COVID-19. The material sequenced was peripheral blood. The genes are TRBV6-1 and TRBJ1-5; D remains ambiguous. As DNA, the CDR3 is TGTGCCAGCAGTGAAGCAAGGCGGAGGGTTGGACAGCCCCAGCATTTT. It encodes CASSEARRRVGQPQHF.